Each of the 19 T cell receptor beta chains below was sequenced from the same sample in a study of T cells in Graves' hyperthyroidism and ophthalmopathy. The source material, RNA transcripts, was used to amplify TCR beta CDR3 regions. Initially, a first-round RT-PCR of the TCR CDR3 employed the HTBI primer set. MiXCR, applied by TCRdb to the multiplex PCR reads, yields one record per CDR3 protein. In the table there are approximately 380,000 distinct CDR3 sequences, 11% to 15% of which are singletons. Sequencing used blood. These receptors came from a man in his fifties or sixties with Graves' ophthalmopathy.

This clonotype was found many times. The V gene is TRBV18, the J gene TRBJ2-1; no reliable D call. Trimming cost V 5 bases and J 0 bases, with 11 bases left between them. This CDR3 has 15 residues. Germline CDR1 is KGHSH and CDR2 is LQKENI. CDR3 region: CASSVSTRSYNEQFF. The CDR3 nucleotides read TGTGCCAGCTCAGTCTCGACCCGCTCCTACAATGAGCAGTTCTTC.

J is TRBJ1-2 and V is TRBV6-4, with 7 bases aligning to TRBD1. The CDR3 loop spans 17 amino acids. Germline V gene lookup returns CDR1 MRHNA and CDR2 SNTAGT. V lost 1 base, J lost 7 bases, and 15 bases stayed unmatched. DNA for the CDR3: TGTGCCAGCAGTGACTTTACGGATGGCAGGGGGATTCTTGGCTACACCTTC. Protein product: CASSDFTDGRGILGYTF.

At least ten counts were recorded for this clonotype. The CDR3 DNA reads as TGCAGTGCTAGTGCCTCCGGGTCCCGGCCCCAGCATTTT. Its translation is CSASASGSRPQHF. The gene calls are TRBV20-1 and TRBJ1-5, with no clear D. V lost 3 bases to trimming and J lost 9 bases, with 15 bases between them. The V gene's germline CDR1 is DFQATT and CDR2 SNEGSKA (reference sequence). The CDR3 is made up of 13 amino acids.

This clonotype has just a few counts. V usage is TRBV19 and J usage is TRBJ2-7; maybe TRBD2 (5 bases). CDR1 and CDR2 (germline): LNHDA, SQIVND (reference sequence). V was cut by 6 bases and J by 0 bases, with 12 bases left in between. The CDR3 sequence is 14 residues long. This chain's CDR3 is CASRQAASSYEQYF. In DNA, the CDR3 is TGTGCCAGTAGGCAAGCGGCGAGCTCCTACGAGCAGTACTTC.

This clonotype was detected ten times or more. This chain uses TRBV28 with TRBJ1-5; 9 bases align to TRBD1. The CDR3 sequence is 14 residues long. The V gene end was trimmed by 8 bases and the J gene end by 6 bases; junction bases not matched to a gene: 8. Germline V lookup: CDR1 MDHEN, CDR2 SYDVKM. CDR3 DNA: TGTGCCAGCCGAACAGGGGGCTCGGTTCAGCCCCAGCATTTT. It yields the protein CASRTGGSVQPQHF.

This clonotype was seen at least ten times. The chain combines TRBV13 with TRBJ2-5; 7 bases match TRBD1. V dropped 5 bases and J dropped 5; count of bases not matched to a gene: 14. Germline-derived CDR1 and CDR2 are PRHDT and FYEKMQ (reference sequence). The CDR3 runs to 16 residues. In DNA form, the CDR3 reads TGTGCCAGCAGCAGAGTGGACAGGCTACAGGGGGAGACCCAGTACTTC. It translates to CASSRVDRLQGETQYF.

This clonotype showed up many times. The V gene is TRBV7-9, the J gene TRBJ2-7; D might be TRBD1 (5 bases). Germline CDR1 is SEHNR and CDR2 is FQNEAQ (reference sequence). Trimming took off 1 base at V and 6 bases at J, with 10 bases between the two ends. The CDR3 sequence is 13 residues long. CDR3 in amino acids: CASSLVQGGEQYF. The DNA of the CDR3 is TGTGCCAGCAGCTTAGTTCAGGGTGGCGAGCAGTACTTC.

This clonotype was detected ten times or more. The chain joins TRBV5-1 to TRBJ1-1; unclear D gene. Germline V gene lookup returns CDR1 SGHRS and CDR2 YFSETQ. V lost 4 bases to trimming and J lost 1 base, with 17 bases between them. This CDR3 has 16 amino acids. The CDR3 DNA sequence: TGCGCCAGCAGCCCCTCGATATCCGTACGGAACACTGAAGCTTTCTTT. Its translation is CASSPSISVRNTEAFF.

Many counts were recorded for this clonotype. This chain joins TRBV20-1 and TRBJ2-3, with D perhaps assigned TRBD1 or TRBD2 (5 bases each). The V gene lost 2 bases and the J gene lost 5 bases, with 17 bases spanning the gap. Germline-derived CDR1 and CDR2 are DFQATT and SNEGSKA (reference sequence). This CDR3 is 15 amino acids long. CDR3 nucleotides: TGCAGTGCTAGACCCGGGACCCCTAAAAGAGATACGCAGTATTTT. Translated, it gives CSARPGTPKRDTQYF.

The chain employs TRBV4-1 and TRBJ2-5, with D hard to call. Looked up from germline, CDR1 is MGHRA and CDR2 is YSYEKL. The CDR3 is 14 amino acids. Between the trimmed V and J ends, which lost 1 base and 4 bases, there was a span of 10 bases. This CDR3 reads CASSQVEHGETQYF. In DNA, the CDR3 is TGCGCCAGCAGCCAAGTGGAACACGGAGAGACCCAGTACTTC.

This clonotype was observed many times. The chain combines TRBV7-3 with TRBJ1-1, with a weak D call TRBD1 (5 bases). The CDR3 consists of 13 residues. V was trimmed by 7 bases and J by 1 base, leaving 10 bases between them. In germline, CDR1 is SGHTA, CDR2 FQGTGA. The CDR3 DNA reads TGTGCCAGCAAATCCGACAGGAACACTGAAGCTTTCTTT. The encoded protein is CASKSDRNTEAFF.

V and J are TRBV6-1 and TRBJ2-7; 9 bases fit TRBD1. The CDR3 is 14 amino acids. Germline CDR1 reads MNHNS; CDR2 reads SASEGT. V gave up 5 bases and J gave up 5 bases; unmatched junction bases: 7. DNA for the CDR3: TGTGCCAGCAGTTGGGGACAGGGACGCAACGAGCAGTACTTC. This codes for CASSWGQGRNEQYF.

This clonotype has more than one count but fewer than ten. V and J are TRBV5-4 and TRBJ2-2, with D perhaps matching TRBD2 (6 bases). The CDR3 consists of 16 residues. Germline lookup yields CDR1 SGHNT and CDR2 YYREEE (reference sequence). The V end lost 0 bases, the J end lost 4 bases, and 13 bases lay between the germline ends. CDR3: CASSLGSVRGTGELFF. CDR3 in DNA: TGTGCCAGCAGCTTGGGGTCGGTGCGGGGCACCGGGGAGCTGTTTTTT.

This clonotype was observed many times. The chain links TRBV3-1 to TRBJ1-3; maybe TRBD1 (6 bases). Germline V gene data show CDR1 as LGHDT and CDR2 as YNNKEL (reference sequence). The CDR3 spans 15 residues. Trimming left V 1 base short and J 2 bases short, with 9 bases between. The CDR3 coding sequence is TGTGCCAGCAGCCAAGTCGACAGGACTGGAAACACCATATATTTT. It yields the protein CASSQVDRTGNTIYF.

This clonotype was picked up a small number of times. The V and J genes are TRBV10-1 and TRBJ2-1; no definite D call. Trimming pared 11 bases from V and 3 bases from J, leaving 20 bases between. This CDR3 region has 15 residues. Germline V gene lookup returns CDR1 WNHNN and CDR2 SYGVQD (reference sequence). The CDR3 nucleotides are TGCGCCCTCCTTCGGGCGGCTGGATACTACAATGAGCAGTTCTTC. Protein product: CALLRAAGYYNEQFF.

The V call is TRBV18, the J call TRBJ2-1; TRBD2 matches 8 bases. CDR1 KGHSH and CDR2 LQKENI come from the germline V gene. This CDR3 has 15 residues. The ends lost 1 base at V and 8 bases at J; junction bases unmatched: 7. This chain's CDR3 is CASSPRSSGSYEQFF. CDR3 coding DNA: TGTGCCAGCTCACCACGGTCCAGCGGGAGTTATGAGCAGTTCTTC.

This clonotype has more than one count but fewer than ten. CDR3 DNA: TGTGCCAGCTCAACCCGGACGGCTAGCTCCTACGAGCAGTACTTC. Its translation is CASSTRTASSYEQYF. The chain joins TRBV18 to TRBJ2-7, with D unresolved. From germline, CDR1 is KGHSH and CDR2 LQKENI. The V end was cut by 5 bases, the J end by 0 bases, with 14 bases between. This CDR3 is built from 15 residues.

In its sample, this clonotype was seen many times. The V call is TRBV11-2, the J call TRBJ2-1, with TRBD2 matching over 8 bases. V dropped 3 bases and J dropped 4; count of bases not matched to a gene: 2. This CDR3 has 14 amino acids. Germline CDR1 SGHAT, CDR2 FQNNGV. CDR3 loop: CASSFSGVYNEQFF. Written as DNA, the CDR3 is TGTGCCAGCAGCTTTAGCGGGGTTTACAATGAGCAGTTCTTC.

This clonotype was detected many times. The chain is built from TRBV12-3 or TRBV12-4 and TRBJ1-2; D remains ambiguous. This CDR3 region has 14 residues. Trimming left V 5 bases short and J 2 bases short, with 12 bases between. Here the CDR3 DNA reads TGTGCCAGCAGTCGAGAAGAGGGAAACTATGGCTACACCTTC. Protein product: CASSREEGNYGYTF.